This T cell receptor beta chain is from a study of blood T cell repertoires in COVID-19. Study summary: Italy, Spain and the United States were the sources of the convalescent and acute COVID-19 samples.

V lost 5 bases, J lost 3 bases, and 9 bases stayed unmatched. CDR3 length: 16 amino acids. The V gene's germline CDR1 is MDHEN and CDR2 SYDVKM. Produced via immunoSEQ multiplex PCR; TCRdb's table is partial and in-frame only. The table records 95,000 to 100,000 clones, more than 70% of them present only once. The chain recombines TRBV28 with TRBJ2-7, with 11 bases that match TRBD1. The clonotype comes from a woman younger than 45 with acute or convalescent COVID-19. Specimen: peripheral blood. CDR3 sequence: CASSPTLGTGGYEQYF. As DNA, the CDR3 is TGTGCCAGCAGTCCCACCTTAGGGACAGGGGGCTACGAGCAGTACTTC. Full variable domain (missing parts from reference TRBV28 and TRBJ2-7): DVKVTQSSRYLVKRTGEKVFLECVQDMDHENMFWYRQDPGLGLRLIYFSYDVKMKEKGDIPEGYSVSREKKERFSLILESASTNQTSMYLCASSPTLGTGGYEQYFGPGTRLTVT.